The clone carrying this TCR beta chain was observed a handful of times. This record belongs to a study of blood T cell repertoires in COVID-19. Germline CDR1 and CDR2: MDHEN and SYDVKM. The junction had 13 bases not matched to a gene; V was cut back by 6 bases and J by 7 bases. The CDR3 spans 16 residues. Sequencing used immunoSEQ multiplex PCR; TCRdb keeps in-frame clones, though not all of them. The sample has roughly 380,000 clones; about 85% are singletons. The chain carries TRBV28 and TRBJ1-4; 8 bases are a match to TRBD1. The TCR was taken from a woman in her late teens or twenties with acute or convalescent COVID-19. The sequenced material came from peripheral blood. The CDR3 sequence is CASSNPRGRGREKLFF. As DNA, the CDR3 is TGTGCCAGCAGCAACCCGCGGGGCAGGGGGCGTGAAAAACTGTTTTTT. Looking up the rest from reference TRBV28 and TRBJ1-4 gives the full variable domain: DVKVTQSSRYLVKRTGEKVFLECVQDMDHENMFWYRQDPGLGLRLIYFSYDVKMKEKGDIPEGYSVSREKKERFSLILESASTNQTSMYLCASSNPRGRGREKLFFGSGTQLSVL.